This entry features one T cell receptor beta chain sequence. Its antigen remains unidentified. A much larger clone sits a single nucleotide away, making a read error possible. No conserved phenylalanine or tryptophan ends this CDR3, so it is likely a read error. The data originate from a study of tumor-infiltrating lymphocytes in primary liver carcinoma. About the research overall: Sequencing of the samples generated roughly 3.5 to 7.13 million productive TCRbeta reads, with similar yields across tissue types. Notes on the study in general: It was observed that only about 7-25% of the top clones appeared in every one of the five tumor regions.

The junction had 7 bases not matched to a gene; V was cut back by 5 bases and J by 4 bases. The CDR3 spans 15 residues. It was from roughly 20-30 mg of unsorted bulk tissue that RNA and DNA were co-extracted. TCR beta cDNA was prepared out of around 460 ng total RNA by means of a constant-region primer. Slightly modified ARM-PCR, run as three nested multiplex PCR rounds, produced the TCR beta libraries. PCR rounds one and two used TRBV1-TRBV30 forward primers with a C-beta reverse primer for around 9 cycles each. TCRdb redid the calling of the multiplex PCR reads with MiXCR, one entry per CDR3 protein. This sample has 95,000 to 100,000 distinct CDR3 sequences, with around two thirds found just once.

The clonotype comes from a woman in her fifties or sixties with primary liver carcinoma and hepatitis B virus infection. The rearrangement uses TRBV12-3 or TRBV12-4 and TRBJ1-1; 10 bases fit TRBD1. Sequencing used liver tumor tissue from sampling region 2. Subset reported: tumor region T2, inferior pole. CDR3 loop: CASSRQGAMSTEAFS. CDR3 coding DNA: TGTGCCAGCAGTCGACAGGGGGCGATGAGCACTGAAGCTTTCTCT.